This T cell receptor (beta chain) is drawn from a study of shared clonotypes between healthy human individuals. For the study at large: Samples came from two female and a few male donors aged 18 to 49.

Losses at the gene ends were 2 bases for V and 3 bases for J; bases not matched to a gene: 6. Looked up from germline, CDR1 is MGHRA and CDR2 is YSYEKL. The CDR3 totals 16 residues. CD8 cells classed as naive were CD45RO-negative and positively selected for CCR7, excluding terminally differentiated effector memory CD45RA+ cells. Notes on the study in general: Clonotype sharing across donors was expected to vary with sequencing depth.

About this clone itself: The antigen is undetermined.

Clones were read by immunoSEQ multiplex PCR, and TCRdb kept only the in-frame ones, dropping some. This sample has 1.5 million to 2.5 million clones, with 85% to 95% found just once. The receptor's source is a man aged 18 to 30 in good health. The V and J genes are TRBV4-1 and TRBJ2-3, with 9 bases identical to TRBD2. Sequencing used naive CD8+ T cells sorted from blood. The CDR3 sequence is CASSQWASGVTDTQYF. For the CDR3, the DNA is TGCGCCAGCAGCCAATGGGCTAGCGGGGTAACAGATACGCAGTATTTT.